These 23 T cell receptor beta chains share one sample of origin, sequenced in a study of technical replicates of blood from several donors. The assay was immunoSEQ multiplex PCR, and TCRdb's table has in-frame clones only and misses some. The repertoire has about 56,000 clones, about 96% of them found once; the top ten carry just over 3%. Source material: PBMCs. Receptors were obtained from a human donor in good health. Some clones in this sample may be carry-over from other donors' samples.

The J gene is TRBJ2-7, the V gene TRBV6-6; 7 nucleotides align to TRBD1. From germline, CDR1 is MNHNY and CDR2 SVGAGI (reference sequence). Trimming removed 2 bases from V and 6 bases from J; junction bases left unmatched: 4. This CDR3 is 13 amino acids long. CDR3 in DNA: TGTGCCAGCAGTTACCCACAGGGGACCGAGCAGTACTTC. Encoded protein: CASSYPQGTEQYF.

The chain uses TRBV7-9 and TRBJ1-2; D gene unclear. Germline CDR1 reads SEHNR; CDR2 reads FQNEAQ (reference sequence). The ends were cut back, 2 bases at V and 2 bases at J, with 12 bases in the middle. The CDR3 spans 15 residues. The CDR3 bases are TGTGCCAGCAGCTTAAGCCCAGGATCCAACTATGGCTACACCTTC. Translation gives CASSLSPGSNYGYTF.

The chain joins TRBV7-2 to TRBJ2-7; 12 bases match TRBD2. Unmatched junction bases numbered 8, after V lost 4 bases and J lost 4 bases. From germline, CDR1 is SGHTA and CDR2 FQGNSA. The CDR3 length is 16 residues. This CDR3 reads CASSSRTSGIGYEQYF. Here the CDR3 DNA reads TGTGCCAGCAGCTCACGGACTAGCGGGATAGGGTACGAGCAGTACTTC.

Here the CDR3 reads CAIRGGLAGAYEQYF. The CDR3 nucleotides read TGTGCCATCAGGGGGGGACTAGCGGGAGCCTACGAGCAGTACTTC. The V and J genes are TRBV10-3 and TRBJ2-7; 14 bases align to TRBD2. The CDR3 has 15 residues. CDR1 is ENHRY, CDR2 SYGVKD, per germline. Trimming took 6 bases from V and 2 from J; bases not matched to a gene: 3.

The count of this clone is one. The chain carries TRBV5-4 and TRBJ2-2; D is possibly TRBD1 (6 bases). The CDR3 contains 14 residues. Trimming took off 3 bases at V and 9 bases at J, with 15 bases between the two ends. Germline assignment: CDR1 SGHNT and CDR2 YYREEE (reference sequence). This CDR3 reads CASSSWDIRRELFF. As DNA, the CDR3 is TGTGCCAGCAGCTCCTGGGACATTAGGCGGGAGCTGTTTTTT.

The rearrangement uses TRBV6-5 and TRBJ1-1; D remains unclear. With 6 bases removed from V and 0 bases from J, the gap between germline ends came to 11 bases. Germline V lookup: CDR1 MNHEY, CDR2 SVGAGI. CDR3 length equals 14 residues. Here the CDR3 reads CASRFRSLNTEAFF. As DNA, the CDR3 is TGTGCCAGCAGGTTCAGGTCCCTGAACACTGAAGCTTTCTTT.

The genes are TRBV4-3 and TRBJ1-3; weak D call: TRBD1 (5 bases). The CDR3 is 16 residues long. CDR1 and CDR2 from the germline V gene are LGHNA and YSLEER. The germline V and J ends were trimmed by 0 bases and 1 base, with 10 bases remaining between them. The CDR3 DNA is TGCGCCAGCAGCCAAGATCTCAGGGCTTCTGGAAACACCATATATTTT. Translating gives CASSQDLRASGNTIYF.

The chain links TRBV19 to TRBJ2-3; 9 nucleotides line up with TRBD2. The trim removed 1 base at V and 5 bases at J, leaving 4 bases unmatched. This CDR3 is built from 15 residues. Germline V gene sequence: CDR1 LNHDA, CDR2 SQIVND (reference sequence). The CDR3 loop is CASSIGGGAGDTQYF. The CDR3 DNA reads as TGTGCCAGTAGTATAGGCGGGGGGGCCGGAGATACGCAGTATTTT.

This chain connects TRBV4-2 to TRBJ2-4; D is unclear. Germline V lookup: CDR1 LGHNA, CDR2 YNFKEQ. V shed 1 base and J shed 6 bases, with 7 bases lying between them. This CDR3 spans 13 amino acids. CDR3 protein: CASSQAVINIQYF. CDR3 nucleotides: TGTGCCAGCAGCCAAGCGGTCATAAACATTCAGTACTTC.

This clone was detected only once. The J gene is TRBJ2-3, the V gene TRBV5-1; TRBD1 matches 7 bases. Trimming took 2 bases from V and 3 from J; bases not matched to a gene: 6. CDR1 and CDR2 from the germline V gene are SGHRS and YFSETQ. The CDR3 length is 15 residues. This chain's CDR3 is CASSFRDSITDTQYF. CDR3 nucleotides: TGCGCCAGCAGCTTCCGGGACAGTATAACAGATACGCAGTATTTT.

The V call is TRBV29-1, the J call TRBJ2-2, with D tentatively TRBD2 (6 bases). Trimming left V 5 bases short and J 4 bases short, with 14 bases between. CDR1 and CDR2 (germline): SQVTM, ANQGSEA. The CDR3 loop spans 14 amino acids. The CDR3 region has the DNA TGCAGCGTTCACTCCGGGGGACTCACCGGGGAGCTGTTTTTT. This gives the protein CSVHSGGLTGELFF.

This chain uses TRBV13 with TRBJ1-3; 7 nucleotides agree with TRBD1. The CDR3 spans 16 residues. Trimming removed 3 bases from V and 3 bases from J; junction bases left unmatched: 8. Germline V lookup: CDR1 PRHDT, CDR2 FYEKMQ (reference sequence). In nucleotides, the CDR3 is TGTGCCAGCAGCTTCCCCGGGACAGCTAATGGAAACACCATATATTTT. It specifies CASSFPGTANGNTIYF.

The chain recombines TRBV5-1 with TRBJ2-2, with TRBD2 matching 8 bases. Germline values: CDR1 SGHRS, CDR2 YFSETQ. The CDR3 covers 17 residues. The junction had 12 bases not matched to a gene; V was cut back by 4 bases and J by 4 bases. The CDR3 sequence is CASSPEVAGSGTGELFF. In nucleotides, the CDR3 is TGCGCCAGCAGCCCGGAGGTAGCGGGGTCGGGCACCGGGGAGCTGTTTTTT. Full variable domain (missing parts from reference TRBV5-1 and TRBJ2-2): KAGVTQTPRYLIKTRGQQVTLSCSPISGHRSVSWYQQTPGQGLQFLFEYFSETQRNKGNFPGRFSGRQFSNSRSEMNVSTLELGDSALYLCASSPEVAGSGTGELFFGEGSRLTVL.

This chain links TRBV15 with TRBJ2-6; D might be TRBD2 (5 bases). The CDR3 length is 16 residues. Deletions cut 0 bases from V and 0 bases from J, with 6 bases between. Germline assignment: CDR1 LNHNV and CDR2 YYDKDF (reference sequence). The CDR3 DNA follows: TGTGCCACCAGCAGAGAGAGGGACTCTGGGGCCAACGTCCTGACTTTC. Translating it yields CATSRERDSGANVLTF.

The CDR3 loop is CASSTGQAVSGANVLTF. Written as DNA, the CDR3 is TGCGCCAGCAGCACCGGACAGGCGGTCTCTGGGGCCAACGTCCTGACTTTC. This rearrangement joins TRBV5-1 to TRBJ2-6, with 7 bases matching TRBD1. This CDR3 is built from 17 residues. CDR1 is SGHRS and CDR2 is YFSETQ in the germline V gene. J was trimmed by 0 bases and V by 4 bases; bases with no gene match: 7.

The DNA for the CDR3 is TGTGCCACCAGCAAAGGACAGTTCGCTGAAGCTTTCTTT. Residues: CATSKGQFAEAFF. The rearrangement joins TRBV15 to TRBJ1-1; D possibly corresponds to TRBD1 (6 bases). The CDR3 length is 13 residues. Trimming pared 4 bases from V and 6 bases from J, leaving 12 bases between. Germline V CDR1 and CDR2: LNHNV, YYDKDF (reference sequence).

The J gene is TRBJ2-7, the V gene TRBV30; 11 positions agree with TRBD2. Germline V CDR1 and CDR2: GTSNPN, SVGIG (reference sequence). Germline trimming cut 3 bases from V and 7 bases from J; bases unmatched to any gene: 5. The length of the CDR3 is 13 residues. CDR3 region: CAWRLAGVGEQYF. Written as DNA, the CDR3 is TGTGCCTGGAGACTAGCGGGAGTGGGAGAGCAGTACTTC.

This chain connects TRBV4-1 to TRBJ2-7; 8 bases are a match to TRBD2. This CDR3 contains 15 residues. V lost 2 bases to trimming and J lost 5 bases; unmatched junction nucleotides: 8. Germline V lookup: CDR1 MGHRA, CDR2 YSYEKL. Here the CDR3 DNA reads TGCGCCAGCAGCCAACTACCGGGGCGGGGGGACGAGCAGTACTTC. This encodes CASSQLPGRGDEQYF.

The V and J genes are TRBV19 and TRBJ2-2; D possibly corresponds to TRBD2 (6 bases). Trimming took 0 bases from V and 3 from J, leaving 17 bases between them. The CDR3 sequence is 18 residues long. In germline, CDR1 is LNHDA, CDR2 SQIVND (reference sequence). The CDR3 sequence: CASSIDLYGRFYTGELFF. DNA for the CDR3: TGTGCCAGTAGTATAGATCTTTACGGGAGATTCTACACCGGGGAGCTGTTTTTT.

The chain couples TRBV4-3 to TRBJ2-7, with 8 positions matching TRBD1. There are 15 residues in the CDR3. V was clipped by 6 bases and J by 1 base; unmatched bases: 8. Germline CDR1 reads LGHNA; CDR2 reads YSLEER. The CDR3 DNA follows: TGCGCCAGCAGTCGCGCGGGACAGGATTCCTACGAGCAGTACTTC. Its translation is CASSRAGQDSYEQYF.

J is TRBJ2-7 and V is TRBV6-6; 10 positions agree with TRBD2. V lost 7 bases and J lost 9; bases outside the gene matches: 9. Germline V gives CDR1 MNHNY, CDR2 SVGAGI (reference sequence). The CDR3 extends over 13 amino acids. The CDR3 here is CASNLAGALVQYF. CDR3 nucleotides: TGTGCCAGCAACCTAGCGGGAGCCCTTGTGCAGTACTTC.

The chain is built from TRBV7-2 and TRBJ1-2; 8 bases map to TRBD1. The CDR3 has 14 residues. With V trimmed by 4 bases and J by 6 bases, 7 bases remained unmatched. Germline assignment: CDR1 SGHTA and CDR2 FQGNSA. CDR3 protein: CASSSWTGLDGYTF. Here the CDR3 DNA reads TGTGCCAGCAGCTCGTGGACAGGGCTGGATGGCTACACCTTC.

The chain couples TRBV6-5 to TRBJ2-1; 7 bases fit TRBD2. CDR3 length: 16 amino acids. Germline V gives CDR1 MNHEY, CDR2 SVGAGI. The junction had 13 bases not matched to a gene; V was cut back by 2 bases and J by 9 bases. DNA for the CDR3: TGTGCCAGCAGTTACACCGGGACTACGGGGCTTGGTGAGCAGTTCTTC. Translated: CASSYTGTTGLGEQFF.